Here is one T cell receptor beta chain with its context. Its specificity is unknown. Looked up from germline, CDR1 is LNHDA and CDR2 is SQIVND (reference sequence). The CDR3 sequence is 14 residues long. V dropped 10 bases and J dropped 0 bases, with 15 bases sitting between them. These data originate in a study of shared clonotypes between healthy human individuals. Each sorted subset replicate got 200 ng genomic DNA, 25,000 to 35,000 genomes. Clones were sequenced by immunoSEQ multiplex PCR, and TCRdb holds only the in-frame ones, with some missing. The repertoire holds about 2 million clones, with 85% to 95% as singletons. Each of the donors was a healthy adult who was HIV-negative and had not had a recent acute infection or vaccination. Points from the study as a whole: Even with large depth, rarefaction showed that sorted-subset sequencing was incomplete. Shared clonotypes: 4.5% to 6% naive CD4, 3.5% to 4% naive CD8, over 2% memory CD4, 0.4% to 0.45% memory CD8.

The V gene is TRBV19, the J gene TRBJ2-5, with a tentative D call TRBD2 (5 bases). The sequenced material came from naive CD4+ T cells sorted from blood. As for subset: CD45RA+ positively selected. The receptor's source is a man younger than 35 in good health. This CDR3 reads CATWTGRYQETQYF. For the CDR3, the DNA is TGTGCCACCTGGACTGGCAGGTACCAAGAGACCCAGTACTTC.